This T cell receptor (beta chain) was sequenced in a study of neurological immune-mediated disorders. Study overall: Multiple sclerosis patients numbered some 35, with around 31 relapsing-remitting and 3 secondary progressive. Study outcomes and limitations: The greatest TCR clonal expansion appeared in HTLV-1-associated myelopathy and the smallest, falling below healthy controls, in multiple sclerosis. One related-CDR3 cluster, found by phylogenetic grouping, held repertoires of 18 of 34 multiple sclerosis patients and is a possible signature.

This CDR3 contains 15 residues. Germline V gene lookup returns CDR1 LGHDT and CDR2 YNNKEL (reference sequence). Comments on this clonotype: Antigen: not known. A read error may produce the germline difference seen at one junction end.

The cDNA was produced through 5'RACE with 10-nucleotide random UMIs. MiXCR was run by TCRdb on the 5' RACE reads, yielding one entry per CDR3 protein. The table has approximately 40,000 distinct CDR3 sequences, 3.8% seen once. This sequence originates from a man aged 30 to 39 with multiple sclerosis. This sequence joins TRBV3-1 and TRBJ2-3, with D hard to call. Sequencing was performed on PBMCs. CDR3: CASSHTRTSTDTQYF. CDR3 nucleotide sequence: TGTGCCAGCAGCCACACGAGGACCAGCACCGATACGCAGTATTTT.